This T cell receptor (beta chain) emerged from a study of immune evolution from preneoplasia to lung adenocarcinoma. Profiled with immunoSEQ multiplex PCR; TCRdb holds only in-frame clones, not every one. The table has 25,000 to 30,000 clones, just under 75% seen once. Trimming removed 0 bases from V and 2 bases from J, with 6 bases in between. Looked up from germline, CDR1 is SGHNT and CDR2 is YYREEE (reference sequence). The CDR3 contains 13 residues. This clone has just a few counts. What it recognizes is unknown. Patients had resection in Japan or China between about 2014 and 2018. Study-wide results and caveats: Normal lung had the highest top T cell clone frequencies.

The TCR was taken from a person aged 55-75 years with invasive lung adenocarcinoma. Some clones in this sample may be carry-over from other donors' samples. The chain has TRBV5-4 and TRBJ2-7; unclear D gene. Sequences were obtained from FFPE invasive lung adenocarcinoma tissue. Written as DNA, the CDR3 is TGTGCCAGCAGCTTGGATCAAACCTACGAGCAGTACTTC. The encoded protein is CASSLDQTYEQYF.